This T cell receptor (beta chain) was recovered during a study of blood T cell repertoires in COVID-19. Across the whole study: From the United States, Italy and Spain came samples of acute and convalescent COVID-19. PBMCs, B-cell-depleted T cells, or T cells provided the cDNA or gDNA that made up the material.

Per the study methods: Amplification from reference gene primers served as the basis for estimated nucleated cell counts. TCRdb's table, derived via immunoSEQ multiplex PCR, lists solely in-frame clones and lacks some. V and J calls plus clone size are reproduced from that table; the DNA served to infer D and trimming. The table has 250,000 to 350,000 clones, about nine tenths seen once; the top ten hold 2.5% to 3.5%. V shed 5 bases, J shed 4 bases, and the junction held 5 bases outside the gene matches. The CDR3 contains 15 residues. Per the germline V gene, CDR1 is SGHTA and CDR2 is FQGNSA. The specimen sequenced was peripheral blood. The chain carries TRBV7-2 and TRBJ2-1, with 10 bases matching TRBD2. This receptor was obtained from a woman in her 30s with active or convalescent COVID-19. The CDR3 loop is CASSPGTSEYNEQFF. The CDR3 region has the DNA TGTGCCAGCAGCCCCGGGACTAGCGAATACAATGAGCAGTTCTTC.